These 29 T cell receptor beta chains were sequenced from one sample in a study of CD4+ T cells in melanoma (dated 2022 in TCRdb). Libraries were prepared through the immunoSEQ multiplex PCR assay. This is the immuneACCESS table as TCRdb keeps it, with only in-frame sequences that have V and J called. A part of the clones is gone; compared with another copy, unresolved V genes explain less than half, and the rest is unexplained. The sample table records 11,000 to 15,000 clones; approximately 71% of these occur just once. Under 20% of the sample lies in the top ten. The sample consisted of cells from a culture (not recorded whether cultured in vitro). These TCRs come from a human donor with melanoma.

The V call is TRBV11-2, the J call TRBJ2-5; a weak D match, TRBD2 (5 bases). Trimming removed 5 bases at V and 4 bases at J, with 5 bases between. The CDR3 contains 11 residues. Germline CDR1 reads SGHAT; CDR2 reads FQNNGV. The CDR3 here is CASSEGETQYF. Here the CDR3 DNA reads TGTGCCAGCAGCGAGGGAGAGACCCAGTACTTC.

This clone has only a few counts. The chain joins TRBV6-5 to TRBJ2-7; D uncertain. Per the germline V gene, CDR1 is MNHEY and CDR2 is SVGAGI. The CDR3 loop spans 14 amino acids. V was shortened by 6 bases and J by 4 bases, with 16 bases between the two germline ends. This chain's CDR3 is CASSPSLWGYEQYF. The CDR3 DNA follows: TGTGCCAGCAGCCCGTCGCTATGGGGATACGAGCAGTACTTC.

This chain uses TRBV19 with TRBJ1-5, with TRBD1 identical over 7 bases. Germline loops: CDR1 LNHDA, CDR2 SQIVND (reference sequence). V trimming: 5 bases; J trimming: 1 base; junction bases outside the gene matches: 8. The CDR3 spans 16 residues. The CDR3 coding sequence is TGTGCCAGTAGTTCAACCGGGACAGTGAGCAATCAGCCCCAGCATTTT. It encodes CASSSTGTVSNQPQHF.

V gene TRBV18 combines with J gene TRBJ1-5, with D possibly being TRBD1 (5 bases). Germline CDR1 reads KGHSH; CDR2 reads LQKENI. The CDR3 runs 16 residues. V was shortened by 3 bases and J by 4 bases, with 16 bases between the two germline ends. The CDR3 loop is CASSPSQGRGNQPQHF. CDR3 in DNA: TGTGCCAGCTCACCGTCGCAAGGGAGGGGAAATCAGCCCCAGCATTTT.

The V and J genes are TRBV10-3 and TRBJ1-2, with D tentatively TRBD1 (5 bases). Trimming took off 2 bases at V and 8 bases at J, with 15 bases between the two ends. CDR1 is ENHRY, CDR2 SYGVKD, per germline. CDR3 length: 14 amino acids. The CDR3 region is CAISEGIPGRGYTF. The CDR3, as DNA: TGTGCCATCAGTGAGGGTATTCCAGGGAGGGGCTACACCTTC.

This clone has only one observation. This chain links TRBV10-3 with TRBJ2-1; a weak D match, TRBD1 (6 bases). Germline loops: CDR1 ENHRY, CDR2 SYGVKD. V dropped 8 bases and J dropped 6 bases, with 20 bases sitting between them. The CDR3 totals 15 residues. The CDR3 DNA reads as TGTGCCATCGGGGGCCCGGCAGGGGTTCTCAATGAGCAGTTCTTC. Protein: CAIGGPAGVLNEQFF.

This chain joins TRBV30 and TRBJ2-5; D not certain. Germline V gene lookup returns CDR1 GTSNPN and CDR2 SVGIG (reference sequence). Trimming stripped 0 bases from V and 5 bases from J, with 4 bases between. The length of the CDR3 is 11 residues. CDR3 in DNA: TGTGCCTGGAGTGTTTTGGAGACCCAGTACTTC. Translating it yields CAWSVLETQYF.

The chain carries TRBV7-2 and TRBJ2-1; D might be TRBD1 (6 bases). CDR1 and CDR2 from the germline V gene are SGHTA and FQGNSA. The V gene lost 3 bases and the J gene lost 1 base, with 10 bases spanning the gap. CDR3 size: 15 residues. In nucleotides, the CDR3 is TGTGCCAGCAGCTTCGGACAGTGGTCCTACAATGAGCAGTTCTTC. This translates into CASSFGQWSYNEQFF.

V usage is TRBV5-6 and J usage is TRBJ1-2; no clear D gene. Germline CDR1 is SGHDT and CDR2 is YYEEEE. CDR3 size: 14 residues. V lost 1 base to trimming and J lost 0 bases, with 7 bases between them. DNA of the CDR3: TGTGCCAGCAGCTTGCTCCAGGCTAACTATGGCTACACCTTC. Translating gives CASSLLQANYGYTF.

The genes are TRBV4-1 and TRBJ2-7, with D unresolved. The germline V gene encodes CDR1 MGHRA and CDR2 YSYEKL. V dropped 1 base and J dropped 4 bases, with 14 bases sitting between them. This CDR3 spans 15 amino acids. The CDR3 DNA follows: TGCGCCAGCAGCCAAGCCTCTACAGTCGGGTACGAGCAGTACTTC. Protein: CASSQASTVGYEQYF.

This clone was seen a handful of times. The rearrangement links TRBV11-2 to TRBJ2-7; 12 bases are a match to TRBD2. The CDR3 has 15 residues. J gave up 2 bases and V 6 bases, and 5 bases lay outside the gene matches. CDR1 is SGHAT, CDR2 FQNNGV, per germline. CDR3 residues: CASRHTSGGPYEQYF. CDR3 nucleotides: TGTGCCAGCAGACACACTAGCGGGGGGCCCTACGAGCAGTACTTC.

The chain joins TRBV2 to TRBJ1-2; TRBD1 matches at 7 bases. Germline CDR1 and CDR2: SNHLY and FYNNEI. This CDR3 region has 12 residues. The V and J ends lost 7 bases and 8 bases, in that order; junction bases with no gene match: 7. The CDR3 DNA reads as TGTGCCAGCAAGGGAGGGGGCGAGGGCTACACCTTC. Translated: CASKGGGEGYTF.

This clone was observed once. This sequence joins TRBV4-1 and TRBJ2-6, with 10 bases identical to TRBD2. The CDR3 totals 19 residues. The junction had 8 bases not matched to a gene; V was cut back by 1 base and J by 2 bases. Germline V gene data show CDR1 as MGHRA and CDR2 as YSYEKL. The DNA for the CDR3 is TGCGCCAGCAGCCAAGGTCTGCCTAGCGGGGGAACTGGGGCCAACGTCCTGACTTTC. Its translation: CASSQGLPSGGTGANVLTF.

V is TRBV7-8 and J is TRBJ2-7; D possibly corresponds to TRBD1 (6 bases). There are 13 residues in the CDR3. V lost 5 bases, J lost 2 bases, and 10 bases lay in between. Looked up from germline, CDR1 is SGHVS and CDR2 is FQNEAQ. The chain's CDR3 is CASSPDRAYEQYF. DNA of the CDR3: TGTGCCAGCAGCCCGGACAGAGCCTACGAGCAGTACTTC. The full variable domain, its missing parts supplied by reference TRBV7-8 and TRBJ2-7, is GAGVSQSPRYKVAKRGQDVALRCDPISGHVSLFWYQQALGQGPEFLTYFQNEAQLDKSGLPSDRFFAERPEGSVSTLKIQRTQQEDSAVYLCASSPDRAYEQYFGPGTRLTVT.

The CDR3 loop is CASSPRVGGTTEAFF. The CDR3 DNA reads TGTGCCAGCAGCCCAAGGGTCGGAGGGACTACTGAAGCTTTCTTT. The chain uses TRBV9 and TRBJ1-1, with a possible D match to TRBD1 (5 bases). The CDR3 runs to 15 residues. The V and J ends lost 4 bases and 5 bases respectively, with 18 bases between them. Germline lookup yields CDR1 SGDLS and CDR2 YYNGEE.

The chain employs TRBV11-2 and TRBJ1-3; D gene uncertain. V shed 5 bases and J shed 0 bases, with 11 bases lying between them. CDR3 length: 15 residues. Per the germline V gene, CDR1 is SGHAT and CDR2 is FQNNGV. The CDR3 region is CASSQVAISGNTIYF. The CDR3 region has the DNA TGTGCCAGCAGCCAAGTAGCAATCTCTGGAAACACCATATATTTT.

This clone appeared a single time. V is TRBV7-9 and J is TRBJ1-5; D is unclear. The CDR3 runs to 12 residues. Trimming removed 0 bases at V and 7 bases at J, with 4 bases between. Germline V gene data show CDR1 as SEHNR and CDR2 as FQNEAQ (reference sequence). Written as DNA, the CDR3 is TGTGCCAGCAGCTTAGCAGGACAGCCCCAGCATTTT. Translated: CASSLAGQPQHF.

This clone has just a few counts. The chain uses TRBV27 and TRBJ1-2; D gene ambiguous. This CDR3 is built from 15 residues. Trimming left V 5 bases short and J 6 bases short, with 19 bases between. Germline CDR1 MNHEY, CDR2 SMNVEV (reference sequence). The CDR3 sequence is CASSPQVYLLDGYTF. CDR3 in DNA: TGTGCCAGCAGTCCCCAAGTTTATCTCCTGGATGGCTACACCTTC.

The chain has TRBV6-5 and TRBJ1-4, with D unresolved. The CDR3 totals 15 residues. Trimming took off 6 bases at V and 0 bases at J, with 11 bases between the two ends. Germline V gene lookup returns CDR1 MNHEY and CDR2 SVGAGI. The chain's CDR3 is CASSRTLATNEKLFF. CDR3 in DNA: TGTGCCAGCAGCCGAACCCTCGCAACTAATGAAAAACTGTTTTTT.

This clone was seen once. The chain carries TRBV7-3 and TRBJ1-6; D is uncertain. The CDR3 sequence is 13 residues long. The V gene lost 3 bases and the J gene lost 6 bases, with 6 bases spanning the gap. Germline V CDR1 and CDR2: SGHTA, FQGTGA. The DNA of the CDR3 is TGTGCCAGCAGCTTTGGGCGTAATTCACCCCTCCACTTT. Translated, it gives CASSFGRNSPLHF.

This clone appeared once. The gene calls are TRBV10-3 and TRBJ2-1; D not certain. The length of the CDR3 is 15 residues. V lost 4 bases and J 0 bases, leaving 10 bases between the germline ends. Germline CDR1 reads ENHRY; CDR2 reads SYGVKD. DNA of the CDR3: TGTGCCATCAGTGGGGGTCCCTACTCCTACAATGAGCAGTTCTTC. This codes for CAISGGPYSYNEQFF.

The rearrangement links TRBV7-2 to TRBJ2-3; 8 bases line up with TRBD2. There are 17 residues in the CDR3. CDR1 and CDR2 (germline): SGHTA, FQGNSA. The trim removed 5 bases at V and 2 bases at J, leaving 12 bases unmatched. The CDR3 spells CASSQRGGGGYTDTQYF. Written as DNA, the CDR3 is TGTGCCAGCAGCCAACGGGGGGGCGGGGGATACACAGATACGCAGTATTTT.

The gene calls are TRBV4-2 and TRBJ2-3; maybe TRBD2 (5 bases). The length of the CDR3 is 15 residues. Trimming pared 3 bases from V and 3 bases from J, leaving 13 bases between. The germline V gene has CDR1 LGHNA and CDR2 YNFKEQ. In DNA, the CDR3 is TGTGCCAGCAGCCATTCCTCGGGGTGGACAGATACGCAGTATTTT. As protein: CASSHSSGWTDTQYF.

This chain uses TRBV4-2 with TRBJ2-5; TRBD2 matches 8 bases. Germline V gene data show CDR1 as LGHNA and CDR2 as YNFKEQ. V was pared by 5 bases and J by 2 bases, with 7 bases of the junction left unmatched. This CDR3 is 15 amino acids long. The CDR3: CASSWPGTRQETQYF. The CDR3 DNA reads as TGTGCCAGCAGCTGGCCCGGGACTAGACAAGAGACCCAGTACTTC.

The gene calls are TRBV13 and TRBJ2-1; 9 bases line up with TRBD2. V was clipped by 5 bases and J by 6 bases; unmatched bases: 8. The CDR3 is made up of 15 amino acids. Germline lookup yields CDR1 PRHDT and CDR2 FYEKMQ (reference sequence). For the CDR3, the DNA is TGTGCCAGCAGCGCCTGGAGCGGGGGGACCAATGAGCAGTTCTTC. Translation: CASSAWSGGTNEQFF.

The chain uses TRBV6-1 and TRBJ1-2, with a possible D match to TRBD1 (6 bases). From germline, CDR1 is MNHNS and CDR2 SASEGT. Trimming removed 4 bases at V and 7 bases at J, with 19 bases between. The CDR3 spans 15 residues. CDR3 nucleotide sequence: TGTGCCAGCAGTGCAAGTACCGGGGGCTGGGCTGGCTACACCTTC. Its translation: CASSASTGGWAGYTF.

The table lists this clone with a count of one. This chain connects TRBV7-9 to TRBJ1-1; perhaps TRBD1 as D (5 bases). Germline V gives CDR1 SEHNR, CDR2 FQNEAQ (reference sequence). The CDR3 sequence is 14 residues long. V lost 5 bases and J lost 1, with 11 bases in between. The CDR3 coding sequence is TGTGCCAGCAGCCCCTGGGACGGGAACACTGAAGCTTTCTTT. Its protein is CASSPWDGNTEAFF.

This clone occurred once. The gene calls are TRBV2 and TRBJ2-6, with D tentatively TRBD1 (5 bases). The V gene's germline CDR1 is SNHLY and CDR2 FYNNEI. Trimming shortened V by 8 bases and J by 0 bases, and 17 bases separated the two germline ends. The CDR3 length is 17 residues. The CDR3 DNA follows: TGTGCCAGCGCAGGGTATTACGGGCGCTCTGGGGCCAACGTCCTGACTTTC. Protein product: CASAGYYGRSGANVLTF.

The DNA for the CDR3 is TGTGCCAGCAGCCCCGACTTGGGAGCTCCTAACTATGGCTACACCTTC. This gives the protein CASSPDLGAPNYGYTF. The rearrangement uses TRBV5-5 and TRBJ1-2; no firm D call. CDR1 is SGHKS, CDR2 YYEKEE, per germline (reference sequence). This CDR3 has 16 amino acids. Between the trimmed V and J ends, which lost 4 bases and 0 bases, there was a span of 16 bases.